This TCR beta chain is from a study of shared clonotypes between healthy human individuals. Points from the study as a whole: Genetic and exposure-history diversity was limited by the few donors. Rarefaction curves obtained for sorted subsets showed sequencing incomplete despite large depth.

The authors split each subset's genomic DNA evenly across several immunoSEQ plates. Original processing methods: As immunoSEQ supplied junction-only sequences (without quality scores), filtering differed. Assay used: immunoSEQ multiplex PCR; TCRdb lists only in-frame clones, some missing. V and J calls plus clone size are reproduced from that table; the DNA served to infer D and trimming. This table holds approximately 640,000 clones, around 90% found once. This clone has a single count. Its antigen is currently unknown. The TCR originated in a man aged 18-30 years in good health. Some clones in this sample may be carry-over from other donors' samples. Sequenced input: memory CD8+ T cells from PBMCs. Subset defined: CD45RO+ cells pooled with CCR7-negative TemRA cells.

The CDR3, as DNA: TGTGCCAGCACCTCGGGACAGGGGGTCGACATTCAGTACTTC. Translated, it gives CASTSGQGVDIQYF. The V call is TRBV6-5, the J call TRBJ2-4; 11 bases are shared with TRBD1. There are 14 residues in the CDR3. J gave up 8 bases and V 7 bases, and 7 bases lay outside the gene matches. In germline, CDR1 is MNHEY, CDR2 SVGAGI.